This T cell receptor (beta chain) was identified during a study of shared clonotypes between healthy human individuals. Study-level findings and limits: Generation of non-shared clonotypes was less probable than generation of clonotypes shared by all four donors.

On sorted subsets, replicate PCRs used about 0.2 ug DNA, or approximately 33,000 T cell genomes. Original methodology: Junction-only sequences produced by ImmunoSEQ had no quality scores, so filtering differed. Libraries were prepared by immunoSEQ multiplex PCR; TCRdb keeps only in-frame clonotypes and omits some of them. D and trimming come from the DNA, and the V and J calls and clone size come from that table. This sample has around 700,000 clones, with about three quarters found just once. The CDR3 has 13 residues. CDR1 KGHSH and CDR2 LQKENI come from the germline V gene. V lost 8 bases to trimming and J lost 6 bases, with 13 bases between them. This clone was recorded a few times. What it binds is not known. Healthy HIV-negative adults without recent acute infections or vaccinations served as donors.

This TCR derives from a woman aged 30 to 39 in good health. Sequencing was done on a sample of memory CD4+ T cells sorted from blood. Subset given: CD45RA-negative fraction. The V and J genes are TRBV18 and TRBJ2-2; D uncertain. The CDR3 reads CASTLARAGELFF. CDR3 coding DNA: TGTGCCAGCACATTGGCTCGCGCCGGGGAGCTGTTTTTT.